This record looks at one T cell receptor beta chain sequence and its context. The data were taken from a study of control samples from healthy donors and cancer patients. The germline V gene has CDR1 SGHVS and CDR2 FNYEAQ. V dropped 2 bases and J dropped 4 bases, with 14 bases sitting between them. The CDR3 contains 15 residues. Data came from immunoSEQ multiplex PCR; TCRdb stores just in-frame clones and leaves some out. The data contain tens of thousands of clones, about 90% of them singletons. This TCR derives from a man aged 50 or older in good health. Sequencing used blood. The chain carries TRBV7-6 and TRBJ1-2; perhaps TRBD1 as D (5 bases). The CDR3 coding sequence is TGTGCCAGCAGCTTAACCCTGGACACGGCCTATGGCTACACCTTC. As protein: CASSLTLDTAYGYTF. The variable domain in full, completed from reference TRBV7-6 and TRBJ1-2, reads GAGVSQSPRYKVTKRGQDVALRCDPISGHVSLYWYRQALGQGPEFLTYFNYEAQQDKSGLPNDRFSAERPEGSISTLTIQRTEQRDSAMYRCASSLTLDTAYGYTFGSGTRLTVV.